This T cell receptor beta chain appears in the sequencing data of a study of blood T cell repertoires in COVID-19. About the research overall: T cells, B-cell-depleted T cells, or PBMCs provided the cDNA or gDNA that served as material.

Per the original methods: By means of reference gene primer amplification, nucleated cell counts were estimated. The method was immunoSEQ multiplex PCR; TCRdb's version includes in-frame clones alone and lacks a portion of them. V and J calls and clone size are as listed in that table; D and trimming were resolved from the DNA. The sample lists about 120,000 clones, 90% seen once, with around 4.1% in the top ten. The V gene's germline CDR1 is MNHEY and CDR2 SVGEGT. The V end lost 6 bases, the J end lost 7 bases, and 22 bases lay between the germline ends. The CDR3 is 17 amino acids. The genes are TRBV6-2 or TRBV6-3 and TRBJ1-6; D is uncertain. The sequenced material came from peripheral blood. The receptor comes from a woman in her sixties or seventies with COVID-19, enrolled during active disease. The CDR3 spells CASSSSGVPRENSPLHF. The CDR3 region has the DNA TGTGCCAGCAGCTCCTCTGGGGTTCCTCGGGAGAATTCACCCCTCCACTTT.